The 16 T cell receptor beta chains given below trace back to one sample, sequenced in a study of cytomegalovirus exposure and HLA in healthy donors. The PCR ran on 60 Vbeta and 13 Jbeta primers. TCRdb's table, derived via immunoSEQ multiplex PCR, lists solely in-frame clones and lacks some. This sample yields over 130,000 clones, of which around 78% are seen a single time; about 6.8% belongs to the top ten. Sequenced input: PBMCs. Receptors originate from a woman in her thirties or forties in good health and CMV-seropositive.

The genes are TRBV28 and TRBJ1-1; D remains unclear. Germline CDR1 reads MDHEN; CDR2 reads SYDVKM. Trimming left V 3 bases short and J 1 base short, with 6 bases between. This CDR3 spans 13 amino acids. CDR3 nucleotide sequence: TGTGCCAGCAGTTTGGGAGGGAACACTGAAGCTTTCTTT. Translating gives CASSLGGNTEAFF.

The J gene is TRBJ2-5, the V gene TRBV19, with 8 bases that match TRBD2. V lost 4 bases to trimming and J lost 4 bases; unmatched junction nucleotides: 11. The length of the CDR3 is 16 residues. Germline V gene sequence: CDR1 LNHDA, CDR2 SQIVND (reference sequence). The CDR3 coding sequence is TGTGCCAGTAGTAGCCTCGGGAGGGCCAGGGGAGAGACCCAGTACTTC. This codes for CASSSLGRARGETQYF.

This chain joins TRBV20-1 and TRBJ2-1, with TRBD2 as a possible D gene (5 bases). Trimming took off 3 bases at V and 9 bases at J, with 6 bases between the two ends. This CDR3 region has 10 residues. Germline V gene sequence: CDR1 DFQATT, CDR2 SNEGSKA (reference sequence). DNA for the CDR3: TGCAGTGCTAGTCGGGGTGAGCAGTTCTTC. This sequence encodes CSASRGEQFF.

The rearrangement uses TRBV7-2 and TRBJ1-2; D is undetermined. The V end was cut by 1 base, the J end by 5 bases, with 11 bases between. The CDR3 length is 14 residues. The germline gives CDR1 SGHTA, CDR2 FQGNSA. CDR3 in amino acids: CASSLDGQPYGYTF. In DNA, the CDR3 is TGTGCCAGCAGCTTAGATGGGCAGCCTTATGGCTACACCTTC. The full variable domain, with the rest looked up from reference TRBV7-2 and TRBJ1-2, is GAGVSQSPSNKVTEKGKDVELRCDPISGHTALYWYRQSLGQGLEFLIYFQGNSAPDKSGLPSDRFSAERTGGSVSTLTIQRTQQEDSAVYLCASSLDGQPYGYTFGSGTRLTVV.

CDR3 sequence: CASSTGTSEANEQFF. The CDR3 nucleotides are TGCGCCAGCAGCACCGGGACTAGTGAGGCCAATGAGCAGTTCTTC. The rearrangement uses TRBV5-1 and TRBJ2-1; TRBD2 matches at 8 bases. Trimming cost V 4 bases and J 6 bases; bases outside gene matches: 9. The germline CDR1 and CDR2 sequences are SGHRS and YFSETQ. The CDR3 sequence is 15 residues long.

This clone is a singleton in its sample. This rearrangement joins TRBV5-1 to TRBJ2-1; 11 bases are shared with TRBD2. There are 20 residues in the CDR3. J gave up 0 bases and V 3 bases, and 14 bases lay outside the gene matches. Germline V CDR1 and CDR2: SGHRS, YFSETQ. This CDR3 is CASSSLGLAGLKSSYNEQFF. CDR3 nucleotides: TGCGCCAGCAGCTCTCTCGGACTAGCGGGTCTGAAAAGCTCCTACAATGAGCAGTTCTTC.

J is TRBJ2-1 and V is TRBV6-1, with TRBD2 matching 7 bases. V shed 5 bases, J shed 10 bases, and the junction held 5 bases outside the gene matches. CDR1 MNHNS and CDR2 SASEGT come from the germline V gene. CDR3 length: 12 residues. The CDR3 coding sequence is TGTGCCAGCAGTCGACTAGCTCAAGAGCAGTTCTTC. Residues: CASSRLAQEQFF.

The chain combines TRBV7-9 with TRBJ2-7; TRBD1 is a possible D gene (7 bases). The CDR3 totals 16 residues. Germline lookup yields CDR1 SEHNR and CDR2 FQNEAQ (reference sequence). The V gene lost 5 bases and the J gene lost 0 bases, with 17 bases spanning the gap. The CDR3 spells CASSPRRGPGSYEQYF. In DNA, the CDR3 is TGTGCCAGCAGCCCCAGGAGGGGGCCCGGCTCCTACGAGCAGTACTTC. The full variable domain, completed using reference TRBV7-9 and TRBJ2-7, is DTGVSQNPRHKITKRGQNVTFRCDPISEHNRLYWYRQTLGQGPEFLTYFQNEAQLEKSRLLSDRFSAERPKGSFSTLEIQRTEQGDSAMYLCASSPRRGPGSYEQYFGPGTRLTVT.

This rearrangement joins TRBV9 to TRBJ2-5; the D gene is possibly TRBD2 (7 bases). The germline CDR1 and CDR2 sequences are SGDLS and YYNGEE. This CDR3 region has 14 residues. With 3 bases removed from V and 2 bases from J, the gap between germline ends came to 11 bases. For the CDR3, the DNA is TGTGCCAGCAGCGGAGGGGGGGCTCAAGAGACCCAGTACTTC. It specifies CASSGGGAQETQYF.

This chain links TRBV7-6 with TRBJ2-5; D is possibly TRBD1 (7 bases). Trimming cost V 1 base and J 3 bases, with 15 bases left between them. The CDR3 is 16 amino acids. Germline lookup yields CDR1 SGHVS and CDR2 FNYEAQ. The chain's CDR3 is CASSLGSFRGEETQYF. CDR3 sequence (DNA): TGTGCCAGCAGCTTAGGGTCCTTCAGGGGGGAAGAGACCCAGTACTTC.

The CDR3 here is CASSSLLGTQYF. The CDR3 DNA follows: TGTGCCAGCAGTTCTCTCCTCGGGACCCAGTACTTC. V and J are TRBV28 and TRBJ2-5, with unresolved D. In germline, CDR1 is MDHEN, CDR2 SYDVKM. CDR3 length: 12 amino acids. Trimming took 4 bases from V and 7 from J, leaving 10 bases between them.

The V call is TRBV18, the J call TRBJ1-2; D possibly corresponds to TRBD1 (6 bases). The germline V gene has CDR1 KGHSH and CDR2 LQKENI. With 6 bases removed from V and 3 bases from J, the gap between germline ends came to 14 bases. The CDR3 spans 14 residues. CDR3: CASSTGAGDYGYTF. The CDR3 DNA follows: TGTGCCAGCTCCACCGGGGCAGGGGACTATGGCTACACCTTC.

The chain is built from TRBV27 and TRBJ2-7; the match to TRBD1 covers 9 bases. CDR3 size: 13 residues. CDR1 is MNHEY and CDR2 is SMNVEV in the germline V gene (reference sequence). Germline trimming cut 2 bases from V and 6 bases from J; bases unmatched to any gene: 2. CDR3 sequence: CASSLPGQGEQYF. The CDR3 DNA reads TGTGCCAGCAGTTTACCGGGACAGGGCGAGCAGTACTTC.

The gene calls are TRBV7-9 and TRBJ2-7, with TRBD2 identical over 7 bases. This CDR3 comprises 14 residues. Trimming cost V 3 bases and J 7 bases; bases outside gene matches: 9. Germline CDR1 reads SEHNR; CDR2 reads FQNEAQ (reference sequence). CDR3: CASSFGGRSLEQYF. In DNA, the CDR3 is TGTGCCAGCAGCTTTGGCGGGAGAAGCCTTGAGCAGTACTTC.

This clone was counted between two and nine times. The genes are TRBV10-2 and TRBJ2-7; TRBD2 agrees at 8 bases. Germline CDR1 is WSHSY and CDR2 is SAAADI. The CDR3 has 14 residues. The ends lost 3 bases at V and 5 bases at J; junction bases unmatched: 6. CDR3 bases: TGCGCCAGCAGTGAAAGCGGAGCGGGAGACGAGCAGTACTTC. It encodes CASSESGAGDEQYF.

Concerning this clone: One end of the junction does not line up with germline, which may come from a read error. The chain joins TRBV7-8 to TRBJ2-7; D uncertain. CDR1 and CDR2 (germline): SGHVS, FQNEAQ. This CDR3 contains 12 residues. The CDR3 DNA follows: TGTTCCAGCAGCTCGGTGGCCTACGAGCAGTACTTC. Its translation is CSSSSVAYEQYF. Looking up the rest from reference TRBV7-8 and TRBJ2-7 gives the full variable domain: GAGVSQSPRYKVAKRGQDVALRCDPISGHVSLFWYQQALGQGPEFLTYFQNEAQLDKSGLPSDRFFAERPEGSVSTLKIQRTQQEDSAVYLCSSSSVAYEQYFGPGTRLTVT.